The 20 T cell receptor beta chains in this list originate from one sample, sequenced in a study of blood T cells in healthy people across ages. Together with a sample-barcoded 5' primer, a J-beta primer mix was included in a second PCR lasting roughly 6 to 12 cycles. TCRdb re-called the 5' RACE reads through MiXCR, storing one row per CDR3 protein. The repertoire holds approximately 940,000 distinct CDR3 sequences, with under 50% as singletons. The material sequenced was blood. The receptors were gathered from a man younger than 45 in good health.

The chain is built from TRBV6-2 or TRBV6-3 and TRBJ2-7; D is possibly TRBD1 (6 bases). The V gene's germline CDR1 is MNHEY and CDR2 SVGEGT. V was cut by 7 bases and J by 0 bases, with 16 bases left in between. The CDR3 contains 15 residues. In DNA form, the CDR3 reads TGTGCCAGCAACCAGGCCGGACAGAGCTCCTACGAGCAGTACTTC. This gives the protein CASNQAGQSSYEQYF.

The CDR3 coding sequence is TGTGCCAGCAGCCCAGGGCCCCGAGGGGCTGAAGCTTTCTTT. Its translation is CASSPGPRGAEAFF. The chain is built from TRBV7-2 and TRBJ1-1; TRBD1 might be the D (5 bases). The CDR3 has 14 amino acids. V lost 5 bases to trimming and J lost 6 bases, with 16 bases between them. The germline CDR1 and CDR2 sequences are SGHTA and FQGNSA.

The chain joins TRBV3-1 to TRBJ2-5, with 7 bases lining up with TRBD2. The V segment lost 4 bases and the J segment 4 bases; nucleotides outside the gene matches: 6. Germline lookup yields CDR1 LGHDT and CDR2 YNNKEL (reference sequence). The CDR3 length is 14 residues. The CDR3 reads CASSPTSRRETQYF. The DNA of the CDR3 is TGTGCCAGCAGCCCGACTAGCCGGCGAGAGACCCAGTACTTC.

This clonotype has only a few counts. The V call is TRBV3-1, the J call TRBJ2-3; D uncertain. V lost 0 bases to trimming and J lost 0 bases, with 16 bases between them. The CDR3 extends over 18 amino acids. Germline CDR1 is LGHDT and CDR2 is YNNKEL (reference sequence). CDR3 nucleotide sequence: TGTGCCAGCAGCCAAGAGCTGGTCAGACCTCCTAGCACAGATACGCAGTATTTT. Translating it yields CASSQELVRPPSTDTQYF.

This clonotype was detected only a few times. The chain recombines TRBV15 with TRBJ2-7; D is ambiguous. The V and J ends lost 0 bases and 1 base respectively, with 1 base between them. The CDR3 is 12 amino acids. Germline V gene data show CDR1 as LNHNV and CDR2 as YYDKDF (reference sequence). The CDR3 sequence is CATSRESYEQYF. For the CDR3, the DNA is TGTGCCACCAGCAGAGAGTCCTACGAGCAGTACTTC.

The V gene is TRBV7-9, the J gene TRBJ2-3, with TRBD2 matching 10 bases. V lost 3 bases to trimming and J lost 0 bases; unmatched junction nucleotides: 3. The CDR3 contains 16 residues. CDR1 and CDR2 from the germline V gene are SEHNR and FQNEAQ (reference sequence). CDR3 in DNA: TGTGCCAGCAGCTTCCCTAGCGGGAGTAGCACAGATACGCAGTATTTT. This gives the protein CASSFPSGSSTDTQYF.

On this clonotype itself: A clone one base away is much larger, so this may be a read error. V gene TRBV6-2 or TRBV6-3 combines with J gene TRBJ2-4; no firm D call. The end of the DNA aligns better with TRBJ2-7, so the J call may be wrong. CDR1 is MNHEY, CDR2 SVGEGT, per germline. The CDR3 length is 12 residues. The CDR3 DNA follows: TGTGCCAGCAGTTACGCCCCCTACGAGCAGTACTTC. Protein sequence: CASSYAPYEQYF.

This clonotype has more than one count but fewer than ten. The genes are TRBV5-1 and TRBJ2-7; a possible D gene is TRBD1 (6 bases). The CDR3 is 14 residues long. V lost 0 bases, J lost 3 bases, and 10 bases lay in between. Germline values: CDR1 SGHRS, CDR2 YFSETQ. In DNA, the CDR3 is TGCGCCAGCAGCTTGGACAGGGCCATCTACGAGCAGTACTTC. It yields the protein CASSLDRAIYEQYF.

The J gene is TRBJ1-4, the V gene TRBV5-1, with TRBD1 matching 8 bases. V was pared by 0 bases and J by 7 bases, with 2 bases of the junction left unmatched. Germline V gene sequence: CDR1 SGHRS, CDR2 YFSETQ. The CDR3 loop spans 14 amino acids. CDR3 in DNA: TGCGCCAGCAGCTTGGCAGGGGGCGGTGAAAAACTGTTTTTT. It encodes CASSLAGGGEKLFF.

In this sample, this clonotype turned up a few times. The chain combines TRBV7-9 with TRBJ1-6; no clear D gene. The CDR3 covers 14 residues. CDR1 and CDR2 from the germline V gene are SEHNR and FQNEAQ (reference sequence). Trimming cost V 3 bases and J 8 bases, with 11 bases left between them. The CDR3 protein is CASSFVPTDSPLHF. The CDR3 DNA reads as TGTGCCAGCAGCTTCGTTCCGACGGATTCACCCCTCCACTTT.

This clonotype has a handful of counts. The chain combines TRBV12-3 or TRBV12-4 with TRBJ1-2; D gene uncertain. Trimming pared 2 bases from V and 4 bases from J, leaving 11 bases between. The CDR3 runs 14 residues. CDR3: CASSLSSRGYGYTF. The CDR3, as DNA: TGTGCCAGCAGTTTATCGAGCCGAGGCTATGGCTACACCTTC.

V is TRBV20-1 and J is TRBJ2-7; TRBD1 aligns across 8 bases. The CDR3 is 13 residues long. Trimming cost V 4 bases and J 6 bases; bases outside gene matches: 8. Germline V gene sequence: CDR1 DFQATT, CDR2 SNEGSKA (reference sequence). In nucleotides, the CDR3 is TGCAGTGCTAACCCCTCAACAGGGGGCGAGCAGTACTTC. The encoded protein is CSANPSTGGEQYF.

The chain uses TRBV29-1 and TRBJ2-7, with TRBD1 as a possible D gene (6 bases). The V gene's germline CDR1 is SQVTM and CDR2 ANQGSEA. This CDR3 region has 12 residues. Trimming left V 4 bases short and J 10 bases short, with 17 bases between. In nucleotides, the CDR3 is TGCAGCGTTGGGGCAGGGGAAGAGGCCCAGTACTTC. This gives the protein CSVGAGEEAQYF.

This clonotype was counted between two and nine times. This chain connects TRBV10-3 to TRBJ2-6; D is uncertain. With 0 bases removed from V and 0 bases from J, the gap between germline ends came to 12 bases. CDR1 is ENHRY, CDR2 SYGVKD, per germline. The CDR3 sequence is 18 residues long. CDR3 bases: TGTGCCATCAGTGAGTCGCGGACGGGCCCCTCTGGGGCCAACGTCCTGACTTTC. It translates to CAISESRTGPSGANVLTF.

The chain employs TRBV7-2 and TRBJ1-1; D is unclear. The ends were cut back, 3 bases at V and 0 bases at J, with 8 bases in the middle. CDR1 is SGHTA and CDR2 is FQGNSA in the germline V gene. This CDR3 has 14 residues. The CDR3 region is CASSLQRLNTEAFF. In nucleotides, the CDR3 is TGTGCCAGCAGCTTGCAGCGCCTGAACACTGAAGCTTTCTTT.

In its sample, this clonotype was seen once. The V and J genes are TRBV29-1 and TRBJ2-1; 8 positions agree with TRBD1. The assigned J gene may be wrong: the sequence end matches TRBJ2-7 better. The CDR3 has 14 amino acids. The germline V gene has CDR1 SQVTM and CDR2 ANQGSEA. The chain's CDR3 is CSVAARGPYNEQYF. In DNA, the CDR3 is TGCAGCGTTGCCGCCAGGGGGCCCTACAATGAGCAGTACTTC.

The chain carries TRBV4-3 and TRBJ2-7; D is ambiguous. V was cut by 2 bases and J by 4 bases, with 18 bases left in between. Germline CDR1 LGHNA, CDR2 YSLEER. CDR3 length: 16 amino acids. CDR3 loop: CASSQLSTGLGYEQYF. The CDR3 DNA is TGCGCCAGCAGCCAACTCAGCACCGGGTTGGGGTACGAGCAGTACTTC.

The chain links TRBV4-1 to TRBJ1-5, with unresolved D. Trimming took 0 bases from V and 5 from J, leaving 11 bases between them. Per germline, CDR1 MGHRA and CDR2 YSYEKL. The CDR3 is 15 amino acids. This chain's CDR3 is CASSQDPFLDQPQHF. The CDR3 DNA reads as TGCGCCAGCAGCCAAGATCCCTTCCTCGATCAGCCCCAGCATTTT.

CDR3 sequence reads: CASSVGGVDTQYF. CDR3 sequence (DNA): TGTGCCAGCAGCGTAGGTGGAGTCGATACGCAGTATTTT. This chain connects TRBV7-2 to TRBJ2-3, with D unclear. V lost 5 bases, J lost 6 bases, and 12 bases lay in between. From germline, CDR1 is SGHTA and CDR2 FQGNSA. The CDR3 runs 13 residues.

The chain uses TRBV4-3 and TRBJ2-1; D unclear. The germline V gene has CDR1 LGHNA and CDR2 YSLEER. This CDR3 contains 15 residues. With 0 bases removed from V and 7 bases from J, the gap between germline ends came to 13 bases. CDR3 sequence: CASSQDEIGYNEQFF. The CDR3, as DNA: TGCGCCAGCAGCCAAGATGAAATAGGGTATAATGAGCAGTTCTTC.